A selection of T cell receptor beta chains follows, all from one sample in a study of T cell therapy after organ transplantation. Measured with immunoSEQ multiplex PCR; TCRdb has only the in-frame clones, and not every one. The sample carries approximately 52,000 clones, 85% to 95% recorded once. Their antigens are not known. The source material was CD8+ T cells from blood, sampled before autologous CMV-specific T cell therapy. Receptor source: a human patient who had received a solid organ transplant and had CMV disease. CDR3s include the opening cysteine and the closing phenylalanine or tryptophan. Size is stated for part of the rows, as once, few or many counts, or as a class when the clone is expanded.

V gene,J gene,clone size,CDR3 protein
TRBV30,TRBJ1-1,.,CAWSPGPQMNTEAFF
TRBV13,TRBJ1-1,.,CASSLTGGKNTEAFF
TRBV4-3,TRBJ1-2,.,CASSQASGTGAVPYGYTF
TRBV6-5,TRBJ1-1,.,CASSYSKGANTEAFF
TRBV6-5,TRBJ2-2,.,CASSYGGTGELFF
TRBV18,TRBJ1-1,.,CASSPPPETGLTEAFF
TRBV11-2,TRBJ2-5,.,CASSLGLAGGWGIETQYF
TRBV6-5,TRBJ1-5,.,CASSYSRFSNQPQHF
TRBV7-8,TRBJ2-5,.,CASTSTGSQETQYF
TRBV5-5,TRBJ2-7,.,CASSLTGGYEQYF
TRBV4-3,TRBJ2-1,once,CASSQDRVVLAYNEQFF
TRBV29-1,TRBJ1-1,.,CSVLLDRAEAFF
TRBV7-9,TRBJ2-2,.,CVAEGEFGELFF
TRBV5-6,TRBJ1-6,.,CASSLLAGGNSPLHF
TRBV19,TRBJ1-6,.,CASSIGNSPLHF
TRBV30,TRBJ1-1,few,CAWNPGQNTEAFF
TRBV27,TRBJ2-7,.,CASSLGVWYEQYF
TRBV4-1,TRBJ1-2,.,CASSQDPRVGDEGYGYTF
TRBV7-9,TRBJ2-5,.,CASSSSALSRYQETQYF
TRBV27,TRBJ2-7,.,CASSWGQDYEQYF
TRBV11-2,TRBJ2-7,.,CASSLGGIYEQYF
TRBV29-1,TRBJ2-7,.,CSVPGTGSYEQYF
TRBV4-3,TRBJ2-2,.,CASSQVQGPGELFF
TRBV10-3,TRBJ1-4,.,CATALPGPNEKLFF
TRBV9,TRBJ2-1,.,CASSVVSSYNEQFF
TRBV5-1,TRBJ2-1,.,CASSPVQTYNEQFF
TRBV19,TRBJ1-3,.,CASSRTADQGIIGNTIYF
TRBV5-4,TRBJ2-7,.,CASSGDRTSYEQYF
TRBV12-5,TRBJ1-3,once,CASRGLDRAALSGNTIYF
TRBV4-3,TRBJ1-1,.,CASSQDPEGVMNTEAFF
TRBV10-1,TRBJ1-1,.,CASSDNTEAFF
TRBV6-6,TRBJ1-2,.,CASSPTGHNYGYTF
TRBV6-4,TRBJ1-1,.,CASSDTLSALRDRVGAFF
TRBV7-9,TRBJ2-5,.,CASSLAGDLQETQYF
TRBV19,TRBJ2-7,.,CASRGQARGAYEQYF